Here is one TCR beta chain with its context. The protocol was immunoSEQ multiplex PCR, while the TCRdb copy is restricted to in-frame clones and leaves out a portion. The top ten clones hold roughly 2% of a sample with around 50,000 clones, 85% to 90% of them seen once. The sample is drawn from a study of T cell changes during pregnancy in multiple sclerosis. V shed 2 bases and J shed 10 bases, with 12 bases lying between them. The germline gives CDR1 MNHEY, CDR2 SVGAGI. This CDR3 is 14 amino acids long. This receptor was identified in a female donor with multiple sclerosis, enrolled in a pregnancy study. The sample was peripheral blood, taken in the first trimester of pregnancy. This chain uses TRBV6-5 with TRBJ1-6; TRBD1 is a possible D gene (6 bases). The CDR3 reads CASSYVAGESPLHF. CDR3 bases: TGTGCCAGCAGTTACGTGGCAGGGGAATCACCCCTCCACTTT.